This T cell receptor beta chain was found in a study of CD8 T cells in ankylosing spondylitis. As the method for making TCR beta libraries, quantitative 5'-RACE with molecular barcodes was used. TCRdb reprocessed the 5' RACE reads via MiXCR and lists one record per CDR3 protein. The sample has more than 300,000 distinct CDR3 sequences, around 8% seen once; the top ten hold about 14%. V gave up 3 bases and J gave up 7 bases; unmatched junction bases: 10. This CDR3 spans 16 amino acids. The germline V gene has CDR1 SEHNR and CDR2 FQNEAQ (reference sequence). In its sample, this clonotype was seen many times. Antigen: not known. Study findings and constraints: According to the report, clones linked to the disease were significantly enriched in matched synovial fluid samples taken from ankylosing spondylitis patients. Seemingly distinctive of ankylosing spondylitis blood was a TCR beta motif formed by eight highly homologous variants.

The V gene is TRBV7-9, the J gene TRBJ2-1, with 9 positions matching TRBD2. Source material: blood, either unsorted or a sorted T cell fraction (not recorded which). The receptor comes from a male donor with ankylosing spondylitis. As DNA, the CDR3 is TGTGCCAGCAGCTTCTTGGTTAGCGGGAGTGTGAATGAGCAGTTCTTC. It codes for CASSFLVSGSVNEQFF.